Below are 7 T cell receptor beta chains sequenced from a single sample in a study of blood T cell repertoires in COVID-19 (dated by TCRdb to 2019 to 2021). Libraries were built with the immunoSEQ multiplex PCR assay. The clones in this table, taken by TCRdb from immuneACCESS, are in-frame only. Not every clone is retained; where verified, under half of the shortfall comes from an unresolved V gene, and the cause of the rest is unknown. For this sample the table gives about 160,000 clones, of which approximately 80% were detected only once. The ten most abundant clones make up roughly 3.4% of the sample. Sequencing was carried out using PBMCs or T cells enriched from blood (not recorded which). The receptors derive from a woman in her fifties or sixties who had recovered from COVID-19.

V is TRBV12-3 or TRBV12-4 and J is TRBJ1-1; the D is unclear. V gave up 6 bases and J gave up 5 bases, with 10 bases separating them. The CDR3 runs to 12 residues. In DNA form, the CDR3 reads TGTGCCAGCAGGGCAAGAACAACTGAAGCTTTCTTT. Residues: CASRARTTEAFF.

The genes are TRBV19 and TRBJ1-2; the D is unclear. Deletions cut 5 bases from V and 2 bases from J, with 9 bases between. The CDR3 is 13 amino acids. CDR1 is LNHDA and CDR2 is SQIVND in the germline V gene (reference sequence). The CDR3 DNA follows: TGTGCCAGTAGTCAGACACCCAACTATGGCTACACCTTC. Amino acid sequence: CASSQTPNYGYTF.

The chain carries TRBV19 and TRBJ1-5, with D maybe TRBD1 (6 bases). The length of the CDR3 is 17 residues. CDR1 and CDR2 from the germline V gene are LNHDA and SQIVND (reference sequence). Trimming pared 7 bases from V and 2 bases from J, leaving 21 bases between. CDR3 protein: CASKQRQEIMGNQPQHF. The CDR3 bases are TGTGCCAGTAAGCAGAGACAGGAGATAATGGGCAATCAGCCCCAGCATTTT.

This chain connects TRBV19 to TRBJ2-5; TRBD2 agrees at 11 bases. This CDR3 spans 14 amino acids. Germline values: CDR1 LNHDA, CDR2 SQIVND (reference sequence). The V and J ends lost 10 bases and 1 base, in that order; junction bases with no gene match: 5. The CDR3 protein is CAITSGGGQETQYF. CDR3 nucleotide sequence: TGTGCCATCACTAGCGGGGGCGGCCAAGAGACCCAGTACTTC.

J is TRBJ1-3 and V is TRBV11-2; unclear D gene. The CDR3 runs to 13 residues. The V end was cut by 2 bases, the J end by 4 bases, with 6 bases between. Germline V gives CDR1 SGHAT, CDR2 FQNNGV. The CDR3, as DNA: TGTGCCAGCAGCTTAAACCGGGGAAACACCATATATTTT. Encoded protein: CASSLNRGNTIYF.

The J gene is TRBJ1-3, the V gene TRBV2, with D maybe TRBD1 (5 bases). The CDR3 has 13 residues. CDR1 is SNHLY, CDR2 FYNNEI, per germline. V was trimmed by 8 bases and J by 4 bases, leaving 12 bases between them. In DNA, the CDR3 is TGTGCCAGCGGGCAGGGATGGGGAAACACCATATATTTT. Its protein is CASGQGWGNTIYF.

This chain uses TRBV3-1 (or the pseudogene TRBV3-2) with TRBJ2-1, with 9 nucleotides matching TRBD2. With 1 base clipped from V and 7 bases from J, the junction kept 8 bases outside the gene matches. Looked up from germline, CDR1 is LGHDT and CDR2 is YNNKEL (reference sequence). The CDR3 contains 16 residues. As DNA, the CDR3 is TGTGCCAGCAGCCAAGCGGGAGGCGGGGGGGGGAATGAGCAGTTCTTC. It is translated as CASSQAGGGGGNEQFF.